Following are 8 T cell receptor beta chains from one sample sequenced in a study of cytomegalovirus exposure and HLA in healthy donors. With 60 Vbeta and 13 Jbeta primers, the PCR was carried out. Sequencing was performed with immunoSEQ multiplex PCR; in TCRdb, only in-frame clones are kept and a portion is missing. The repertoire holds around 300,000 clones, with 84% as singletons. Source material: PBMCs. The receptors come from a woman aged 40 to 50 in good health and CMV-seropositive.

This rearrangement joins TRBV7-2 to TRBJ1-5; 7 nucleotides agree with TRBD1. The germline gives CDR1 SGHTA, CDR2 FQGNSA. The CDR3 is 16 amino acids. Trimming removed 0 bases from V and 2 bases from J; junction bases left unmatched: 4. The CDR3 here is CASSLAGQAGNQPQHF. As DNA, the CDR3 is TGTGCCAGCAGCTTAGCTGGACAGGCGGGCAATCAGCCCCAGCATTTT.

The J gene is TRBJ1-1, the V gene TRBV5-4; TRBD1 agrees at 8 bases. Looked up from germline, CDR1 is SGHNT and CDR2 is YYREEE (reference sequence). Losses at the gene ends were 4 bases for V and 4 bases for J; bases not matched to a gene: 12. CDR3 length: 16 residues. DNA of the CDR3: TGTGCCAGCAGCCCCGGGGGCCGGGACAGGAGCACTGAAGCTTTCTTT. Its translation: CASSPGGRDRSTEAFF. The complete variable domain, with remaining parts taken from reference TRBV5-4 and TRBJ1-1, reads ETGVTQSPTHLIKTRGQQVTLRCSSQSGHNTVSWYQQALGQGPQFIFQYYREEENGRGNFPPRFSGLQFPNYSSELNVNALELDDSALYLCASSPGGRDRSTEAFFGQGTRLTVV.

The chain couples TRBV14 to TRBJ2-2, with a weak D call TRBD2 (7 bases). This CDR3 has 17 amino acids. Germline CDR1 SGHDN, CDR2 FVKESK. V was pared by 3 bases and J by 6 bases, with 20 bases between. CDR3 protein: CASSHRGGATNAGELFF. The CDR3 nucleotides read TGTGCCAGCAGCCATCGTGGGGGGGCGACTAATGCCGGGGAGCTGTTTTTT.

The chain combines TRBV6-5 with TRBJ2-5; 8 bases line up with TRBD2. This CDR3 region has 14 residues. V lost 6 bases to trimming and J lost 3 bases; unmatched junction nucleotides: 6. Germline assignment: CDR1 MNHEY and CDR2 SVGAGI. CDR3: CASSTGTRKETQYF. DNA of the CDR3: TGTGCCAGCAGCACCGGGACTAGAAAAGAGACCCAGTACTTC.

The V and J genes are TRBV18 and TRBJ1-1; D might be TRBD1 (5 bases). Looked up from germline, CDR1 is KGHSH and CDR2 is LQKENI. There are 16 residues in the CDR3. Trimming took 3 bases from V and 1 from J, leaving 15 bases between them. Here the CDR3 reads CASSPLPFQGNTEAFF. CDR3 coding DNA: TGTGCCAGCTCACCCCTACCCTTTCAGGGGAACACTGAAGCTTTCTTT. Together with reference TRBV18 and TRBJ1-1, the CDR3 gives the full variable domain: NAGVMQNPRHLVRRRGQEARLRCSPMKGHSHVYWYRQLPEEGLKFMVYLQKENIIDESGMPKERFSAEFPKEGPSILRIQQVVRGDSAAYFCASSPLPFQGNTEAFFGQGTRLTVV.

The sample holds one count of this clone. V is TRBV10-3 and J is TRBJ2-7; a possible D gene is TRBD2 (6 bases). The CDR3 is 11 residues long. CDR1 is ENHRY and CDR2 is SYGVKD in the germline V gene. V lost 10 bases, J lost 7 bases, and 14 bases lay in between. For the CDR3, the DNA is TGTGCCACCGGGACGGCGGGGGAGCAGTACTTC. Encoded protein: CATGTAGEQYF.

This sequence joins TRBV5-6 and TRBJ2-4, with D maybe TRBD2 (5 bases). CDR1 and CDR2 (germline): SGHDT, YYEEEE. Trimming pared 0 bases from V and 6 bases from J, leaving 19 bases between. The CDR3 sequence is 17 residues long. CDR3 sequence (DNA): TGTGCCAGCAGCTTGGATCCTAGCCTCTCCTGGGGAAACATTCAGTACTTC. Its protein product is CASSLDPSLSWGNIQYF.

The V call is TRBV7-8, the J call TRBJ1-6, with 7 bases matching TRBD1. The germline gives CDR1 SGHVS, CDR2 FQNEAQ. This CDR3 is built from 17 residues. Trimming removed 1 base from V and 8 bases from J; junction bases left unmatched: 11. CDR3 sequence reads: CASSLGYRGSYYSPLHF. CDR3 nucleotides: TGTGCCAGCAGCTTAGGGTACAGGGGTTCTTACTATTCACCCCTCCACTTT.